This T cell receptor beta chain was identified in a study of PD-L1 blockade in urothelial cancer. Across the study: The study recovered a median of around 140,000 T cells per blood sample.

The authors spiked synthetic TCR analog templates into each PCR. Profiled with immunoSEQ multiplex PCR; TCRdb holds only in-frame clones, not every one. This repertoire shows 25,000 to 30,000 clones, about 87% found once; its top ten account for around 3.2%. Germline V gives CDR1 MDHEN, CDR2 SYDVKM. Trimming removed 5 bases from V and 4 bases from J, with 18 bases in between. This CDR3 has 16 amino acids. This material consisted of PBMCs, taken around atezolizumab (anti-PD-L1) treatment. The chain combines TRBV28 with TRBJ2-1; maybe TRBD2 (6 bases). The receptor's source is a man in his forties or fifties with urothelial cancer. Here the CDR3 reads CASSPPGSGPYNEQFF. CDR3 nucleotide sequence: TGTGCCAGCAGTCCACCAGGGAGCGGGCCTTACAATGAGCAGTTCTTC. Supplemented by reference TRBV28 and TRBJ2-1, the full variable domain reads DVKVTQSSRYLVKRTGEKVFLECVQDMDHENMFWYRQDPGLGLRLIYFSYDVKMKEKGDIPEGYSVSREKKERFSLILESASTNQTSMYLCASSPPGSGPYNEQFFGPGTRLTVL.